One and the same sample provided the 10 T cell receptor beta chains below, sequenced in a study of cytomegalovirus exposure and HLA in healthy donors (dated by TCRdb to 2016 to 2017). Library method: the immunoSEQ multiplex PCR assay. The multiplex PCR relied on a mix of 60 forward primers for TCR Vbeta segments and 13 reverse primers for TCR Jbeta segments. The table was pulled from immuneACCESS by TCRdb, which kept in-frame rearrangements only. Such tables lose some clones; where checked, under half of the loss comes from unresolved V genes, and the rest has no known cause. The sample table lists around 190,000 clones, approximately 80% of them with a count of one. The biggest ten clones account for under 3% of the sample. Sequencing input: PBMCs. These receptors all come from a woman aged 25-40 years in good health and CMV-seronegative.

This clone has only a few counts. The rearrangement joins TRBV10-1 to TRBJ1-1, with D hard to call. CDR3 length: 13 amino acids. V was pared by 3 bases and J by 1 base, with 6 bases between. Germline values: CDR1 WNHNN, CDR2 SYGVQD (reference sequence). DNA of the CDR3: TGCGCCAGCAGTGAAGGGAGGAACACTGAAGCTTTCTTT. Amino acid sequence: CASSEGRNTEAFF.

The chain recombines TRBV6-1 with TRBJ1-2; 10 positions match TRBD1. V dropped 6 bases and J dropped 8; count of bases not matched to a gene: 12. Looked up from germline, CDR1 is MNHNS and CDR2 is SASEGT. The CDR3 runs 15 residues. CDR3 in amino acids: CASRSSGTGVLGYTF. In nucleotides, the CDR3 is TGTGCCAGCAGGAGTAGTGGGACAGGGGTTTTGGGCTACACCTTC.

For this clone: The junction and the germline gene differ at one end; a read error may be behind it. The CDR3 sequence is CAGSYVTESYEQYF. CDR3 DNA: TGTGCCGGCAGTTACGTGACAGAAAGCTACGAGCAGTACTTC. V and J are TRBV6-6 and TRBJ2-7, with D perhaps TRBD1 (5 bases). This CDR3 is built from 14 residues. Per the germline V gene, CDR1 is MNHNY and CDR2 is SVGAGI (reference sequence).

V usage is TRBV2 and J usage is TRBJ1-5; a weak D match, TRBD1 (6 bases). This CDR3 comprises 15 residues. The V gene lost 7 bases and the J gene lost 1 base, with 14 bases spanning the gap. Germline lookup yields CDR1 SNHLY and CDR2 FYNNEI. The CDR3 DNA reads TGTGCCAGCAACTACGCGGGGGGCAGCAATCAGCCCCAGCATTTT. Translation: CASNYAGGSNQPQHF.

Here the CDR3 DNA reads TGTGCCAGCAGTTTAAGCCTAGCTAAGATGAATGAGCAGTTCTTC. Translated, it gives CASSLSLAKMNEQFF. The genes are TRBV28 and TRBJ2-1, with a tentative D call TRBD2 (5 bases). Germline lookup yields CDR1 MDHEN and CDR2 SYDVKM. The CDR3 is 15 residues long. The V end lost 2 bases, the J end lost 7 bases, and 15 bases lay between the germline ends. Using reference TRBV28 and TRBJ2-1 for the parts outside the CDR3, the full variable domain is DVKVTQSSRYLVKRTGEKVFLECVQDMDHENMFWYRQDPGLGLRLIYFSYDVKMKEKGDIPEGYSVSREKKERFSLILESASTNQTSMYLCASSLSLAKMNEQFFGPGTRLTVL.

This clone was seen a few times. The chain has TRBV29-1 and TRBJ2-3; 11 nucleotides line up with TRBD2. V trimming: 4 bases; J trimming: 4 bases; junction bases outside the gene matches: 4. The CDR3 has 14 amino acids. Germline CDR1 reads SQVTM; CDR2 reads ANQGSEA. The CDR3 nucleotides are TGCAGCGTTGGACTAGCGGGATATTCAGATACGCAGTATTTT. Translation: CSVGLAGYSDTQYF.

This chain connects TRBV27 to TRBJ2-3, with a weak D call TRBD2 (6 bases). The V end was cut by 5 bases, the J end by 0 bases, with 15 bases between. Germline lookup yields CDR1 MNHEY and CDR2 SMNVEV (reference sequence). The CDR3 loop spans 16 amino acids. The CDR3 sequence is CASSPRYGGSTDTQYF. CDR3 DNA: TGTGCCAGCAGTCCCCGATACGGGGGTAGCACAGATACGCAGTATTTT.

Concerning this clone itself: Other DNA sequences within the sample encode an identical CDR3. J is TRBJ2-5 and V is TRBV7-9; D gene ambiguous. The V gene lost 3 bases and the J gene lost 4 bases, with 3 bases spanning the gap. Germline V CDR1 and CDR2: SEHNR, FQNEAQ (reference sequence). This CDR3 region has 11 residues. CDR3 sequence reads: CASSFRETQYF. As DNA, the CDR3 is TGTGCCAGCAGCTTCCGAGAGACCCAGTACTTC.

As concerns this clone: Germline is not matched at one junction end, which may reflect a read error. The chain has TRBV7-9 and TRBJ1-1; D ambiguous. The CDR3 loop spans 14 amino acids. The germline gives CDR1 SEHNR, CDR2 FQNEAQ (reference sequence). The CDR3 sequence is CSSSGQGSNTEAFF. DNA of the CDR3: TGTTCCAGCAGCGGGCAAGGAAGCAACACTGAAGCTTTCTTT.

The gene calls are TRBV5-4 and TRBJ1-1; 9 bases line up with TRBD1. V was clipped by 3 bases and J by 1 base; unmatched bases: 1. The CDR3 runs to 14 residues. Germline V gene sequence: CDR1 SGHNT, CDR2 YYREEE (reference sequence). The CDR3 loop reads CASSSQGANTEAFF. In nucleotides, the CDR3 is TGTGCCAGCAGCTCACAGGGGGCGAACACTGAAGCTTTCTTT.